These 11 T cell receptor beta chains were sequenced from one sample in a study of blood T cell repertoires in COVID-19. Produced via immunoSEQ multiplex PCR; TCRdb's table is partial and in-frame only. The sample lists about 260,000 clones, more than 70% occurring once. The sample comprised peripheral blood. The receptor source for this set is a woman aged 25 to 39 with COVID-19, enrolled during active disease.

This rearrangement joins TRBV9 to TRBJ1-3, with D hard to call. The V end was cut by 6 bases, the J end by 0 bases, with 10 bases between. Germline V CDR1 and CDR2: SGDLS, YYNGEE. The CDR3 runs 14 residues. DNA of the CDR3: TGTGCCAGCACCCGTGGGAGCTCTGGAAACACCATATATTTT. It yields the protein CASTRGSSGNTIYF.

The V gene is TRBV4-2, the J gene TRBJ2-7, with a possible D match to TRBD2 (5 bases). In germline, CDR1 is LGHNA, CDR2 YNFKEQ. CDR3 length: 14 amino acids. V lost 0 bases to trimming and J lost 4 bases, with 10 bases between them. This CDR3 is CASSQDGGPYEQYF. The CDR3, as DNA: TGTGCCAGCAGCCAAGACGGAGGCCCTTACGAGCAGTACTTC.

The chain recombines TRBV12-3 or TRBV12-4 with TRBJ2-7; D is perhaps TRBD2 (6 bases). The CDR3 is made up of 12 amino acids. Trimming removed 6 bases at V and 3 bases at J, with 9 bases between. The CDR3 region has the DNA TGTGCCAGCAGCCCGGGAGACTACGAGCAGTACTTC. Residues: CASSPGDYEQYF.

The chain uses TRBV4-1 and TRBJ2-3; 9 positions agree with TRBD2. The trim removed 3 bases at V and 2 bases at J, leaving 12 bases unmatched. Germline values: CDR1 MGHRA, CDR2 YSYEKL. This CDR3 region has 18 residues. The CDR3 DNA reads as TGCGCCAGCAGCCACCTACGGGCTAGCGGGACAGACACAGATACGCAGTATTTT. Amino acids: CASSHLRASGTDTDTQYF.

This chain joins TRBV27 and TRBJ1-1; weak D call: TRBD1 (6 bases). Germline lookup yields CDR1 MNHEY and CDR2 SMNVEV (reference sequence). CDR3 length equals 13 residues. Between the trimmed V and J ends, which lost 6 bases and 4 bases, there was a span of 12 bases. This CDR3 is CASRPQGPTEAFF. The CDR3 coding sequence is TGTGCCAGCAGACCACAGGGCCCCACTGAAGCTTTCTTT.

The gene calls are TRBV4-2 and TRBJ2-2; possibly TRBD1 for D (6 bases). This CDR3 spans 16 amino acids. V was cut by 0 bases and J by 1 base, with 9 bases left in between. Germline loops: CDR1 LGHNA, CDR2 YNFKEQ. This CDR3 reads CASSQEDRRNTGELFF. The CDR3 DNA reads as TGTGCCAGCAGCCAAGAAGACAGGCGGAACACCGGGGAGCTGTTTTTT.

The chain uses TRBV10-2 and TRBJ1-4; no clear D. Trimming shortened V by 8 bases and J by 5 bases, and 6 bases separated the two germline ends. From germline, CDR1 is WSHSY and CDR2 SAAADI. The CDR3 has 11 residues. CDR3 DNA: TGCGCCAGCCGAGAAAATGAAAAACTGTTTTTT. It translates to CASRENEKLFF.

This chain links TRBV10-3 with TRBJ2-1; D may be TRBD2 (6 bases). Germline assignment: CDR1 ENHRY and CDR2 SYGVKD. The ends were cut back, 5 bases at V and 5 bases at J, with 19 bases in the middle. The CDR3 spans 16 residues. The CDR3 region has the DNA TGTGCCATCAGTTCCCGCGGGATAGGGATGAACAATGAGCAGTTCTTC. It codes for CAISSRGIGMNNEQFF.

The chain recombines TRBV10-1 with TRBJ2-1; possible D gene TRBD1, 5 bases. Germline loops: CDR1 WNHNN, CDR2 SYGVQD (reference sequence). The CDR3 loop spans 12 amino acids. The V and J ends lost 5 bases and 8 bases respectively, with 10 bases between them. CDR3 in amino acids: CASSPGSDEQFF. In nucleotides, the CDR3 is TGCGCCAGCAGTCCAGGGTCGGATGAGCAGTTCTTC.

In the case of this clone: One end of the junction fails to match germline, which may point to a read error. The identical CDR3 is also encoded by other nucleotide sequences in the sample. This chain uses TRBV7-7 with TRBJ2-7; D might be TRBD2 (6 bases). Germline V gives CDR1 SSHAT, CDR2 FNYEAQ (reference sequence). The CDR3 covers 16 residues. The CDR3 loop reads CASSLDRDSGSYEQYF. CDR3 nucleotide sequence: TGTGCTAGCAGCTTAGACCGGGACTCCGGCTCCTACGAGCAGTACTTC.

This clone showed up just once. One end of the junction is discordant with germline, which a read error may explain. This rearrangement joins TRBV6-5 to TRBJ1-1, with D unclear. Germline V lookup: CDR1 MNHEY, CDR2 SVGAGI. The CDR3 is 11 residues long. The CDR3 DNA is TGTGCCAGCAGTTCCGGAGGGCAAGCTTTTTTT. It specifies CASSSGGQAFF.